These 27 T cell receptor beta chains share one sample of origin, sequenced in a study of blood T cell repertoires in COVID-19. Produced via immunoSEQ multiplex PCR; TCRdb's table is partial and in-frame only. The sample gives 45,000 to 55,000 clones, approximately 90% of which show up once; approximately 29% is in the top ten. The sample was peripheral blood. The origin of the receptors is a human donor in a cohort sampled during active COVID-19.

The chain couples TRBV5-1 to TRBJ1-4; 9 bases align to TRBD1. The CDR3 runs 14 residues. The germline V gene encodes CDR1 SGHRS and CDR2 YFSETQ. Trimming took 3 bases from V and 8 from J; bases not matched to a gene: 5. The CDR3 coding sequence is TGCGCCAGCAGCTCCGGGACAGGGAGGGAAAAACTGTTTTTT. This codes for CASSSGTGREKLFF.

The gene calls are TRBV19 and TRBJ1-2, with TRBD1 matching 7 bases. The V and J ends lost 7 bases and 4 bases, in that order; junction bases with no gene match: 6. This CDR3 comprises 13 residues. CDR1 and CDR2 from the germline V gene are LNHDA and SQIVND (reference sequence). CDR3 bases: TGTGCCAGTAATAACAGGGGAGGCTATGGCTACACCTTC. This sequence encodes CASNNRGGYGYTF. The entire variable domain, with the rest obtained from reference TRBV19 and TRBJ1-2, is as follows: DGGITQSPKYLFRKEGQNVTLSCEQNLNHDAMYWYRQDPGQGLRLIYYSQIVNDFQKGDIAEGYSVSREKKESFPLTVTSAQKNPTAFYLCASNNRGGYGYTFGSGTRLTVV.

The V call is TRBV12-5, the J call TRBJ1-3; D is possibly TRBD1 (6 bases). The CDR3 length is 16 residues. Germline lookup yields CDR1 LGHNT and CDR2 FRNRAP. Deletions cut 1 base from V and 4 bases from J, with 14 bases between. Here the CDR3 DNA reads TGTGCTAGTGGTTTGGGACCACAGGGATACGGAAACACCATATATTTT. This gives the protein CASGLGPQGYGNTIYF.

J is TRBJ2-2 and V is TRBV5-8; 7 bases match TRBD1. Per the germline V gene, CDR1 is SGHTS and CDR2 is YDEGEE. This CDR3 comprises 14 residues. V was pared by 7 bases and J by 1 base, with 4 bases of the junction left unmatched. In DNA form, the CDR3 reads TGTGCCAGCCTAAGGACAGGGAACACCGGGGAGCTGTTTTTT. Translation: CASLRTGNTGELFF.

Only one count was recorded for this clone. V gene TRBV9 combines with J gene TRBJ1-2, with 7 bases matching TRBD1. The V and J ends lost 2 bases and 0 bases, in that order; junction bases with no gene match: 4. CDR3 length: 15 residues. Looked up from germline, CDR1 is SGDLS and CDR2 is YYNGEE. Here the CDR3 reads CASSVGQVANYGYTF. The CDR3 DNA follows: TGTGCCAGCAGCGTTGGACAGGTAGCTAACTATGGCTACACCTTC.

V usage is TRBV5-1 and J usage is TRBJ2-7; 9 positions match TRBD1. This CDR3 has 14 amino acids. The ends lost 2 bases at V and 6 bases at J; junction bases unmatched: 6. Germline V gene data show CDR1 as SGHRS and CDR2 as YFSETQ. CDR3 amino acids: CASSLRQGGLEQYF. CDR3 in DNA: TGCGCCAGCAGCTTAAGACAGGGGGGGCTCGAGCAGTACTTC.

As regards this clone: Other DNA sequences in this specimen translate into the identical CDR3. The CDR3 loop is CASSFGQNYGYTF. CDR3 nucleotide sequence: TGTGCCAGCAGTTTTGGGCAGAACTATGGCTACACCTTC. This chain connects TRBV28 to TRBJ1-2, with D hard to call. The CDR3 spans 13 residues. Germline V lookup: CDR1 MDHEN, CDR2 SYDVKM. The V gene lost 3 bases and the J gene lost 2 bases, with 7 bases spanning the gap.

J is TRBJ1-1 and V is TRBV5-4, with D tentatively TRBD1 (6 bases). Trimming pared 1 base from V and 0 bases from J, leaving 10 bases between. The germline gives CDR1 SGHNT, CDR2 YYREEE (reference sequence). The CDR3 loop spans 15 amino acids. The DNA for the CDR3 is TGTGCCAGCAGCTTGTTTGACAGGATGAACACTGAAGCTTTCTTT. Translating it yields CASSLFDRMNTEAFF. Combining the CDR3 with reference TRBV5-4 and TRBJ1-1 gives the whole variable domain ETGVTQSPTHLIKTRGQQVTLRCSSQSGHNTVSWYQQALGQGPQFIFQYYREEENGRGNFPPRFSGLQFPNYSSELNVNALELDDSALYLCASSLFDRMNTEAFFGQGTRLTVV.

The chain links TRBV6-5 to TRBJ1-1; TRBD1 agrees at 7 bases. V shed 6 bases, J shed 5 bases, and the junction held 3 bases outside the gene matches. The CDR3 runs 12 residues. Germline V gene lookup returns CDR1 MNHEY and CDR2 SVGAGI. The DNA for the CDR3 is TGTGCCAGCAGGACAGGGAGGACTGAAGCTTTCTTT. Residues: CASRTGRTEAFF.

J is TRBJ2-7 and V is TRBV7-9; 7 bases align to TRBD1. Germline assignment: CDR1 SEHNR and CDR2 FQNEAQ (reference sequence). Trimming removed 6 bases from V and 0 bases from J; junction bases left unmatched: 5. The CDR3 runs to 14 residues. This CDR3 reads CASRAGTASYEQYF. For the CDR3, the DNA is TGTGCCAGCAGAGCCGGGACAGCCTCCTACGAGCAGTACTTC.

The genes are TRBV11-2 and TRBJ1-1; D not certain. CDR1 SGHAT and CDR2 FQNNGV come from the germline V gene. The V and J ends lost 1 base and 0 bases respectively, with 6 bases between them. The CDR3 loop spans 14 amino acids. CDR3 in DNA: TGTGCCAGCAGCTTAGCTCGGGTGAACACTGAAGCTTTCTTT. Protein sequence: CASSLARVNTEAFF.

The rearrangement links TRBV5-4 to TRBJ1-2; tentative D call: TRBD1 (6 bases). Trimming shortened V by 4 bases and J by 6 bases, and 19 bases separated the two germline ends. CDR3 length: 15 residues. Germline CDR1 reads SGHNT; CDR2 reads YYREEE (reference sequence). In nucleotides, the CDR3 is TGTGCCAGCAGCCCCCGCGGGGGCAGGGGCAATGGCTACACCTTC. This gives the protein CASSPRGGRGNGYTF. The whole variable domain, remainder taken from reference TRBV5-4 and TRBJ1-2, is ETGVTQSPTHLIKTRGQQVTLRCSSQSGHNTVSWYQQALGQGPQFIFQYYREEENGRGNFPPRFSGLQFPNYSSELNVNALELDDSALYLCASSPRGGRGNGYTFGSGTRLTVV.

The J gene is TRBJ2-1, the V gene TRBV4-2, with D possibly TRBD1 on 6 matching bases. Germline lookup yields CDR1 LGHNA and CDR2 YNFKEQ. V lost 4 bases, J lost 7 bases, and 20 bases lay in between. The CDR3 covers 16 residues. The CDR3 sequence: CASSLTHRVQRNEQFF. The CDR3 DNA sequence: TGTGCCAGCAGCCTTACCCACAGGGTGCAGAGGAATGAGCAGTTCTTC.

This clone came up a few times. The chain joins TRBV10-2 to TRBJ1-4; no definite D call. CDR3 length: 12 amino acids. Trimming cost V 10 bases and J 7 bases, with 13 bases left between them. Germline V gene lookup returns CDR1 WSHSY and CDR2 SAAADI. CDR3 DNA sequence: TGCGCCACCGCTGGGGAGGGTGAAAAACTGTTTTTT. As protein: CATAGEGEKLFF.

V is TRBV5-1 and J is TRBJ2-7; D might be TRBD2 (7 bases). V lost 1 base, J lost 1 base, and 12 bases lay in between. Germline lookup yields CDR1 SGHRS and CDR2 YFSETQ. This CDR3 is 15 amino acids long. The chain's CDR3 is CASSLNAGASYEQYF. DNA of the CDR3: TGCGCCAGCAGCTTGAACGCGGGGGCATCCTACGAGCAGTACTTC.

The gene calls are TRBV18 and TRBJ2-3, with D tentatively TRBD1 (6 bases). Between the trimmed V and J ends, which lost 4 bases and 5 bases, there was a span of 13 bases. Germline V gene lookup returns CDR1 KGHSH and CDR2 LQKENI. The CDR3 is made up of 14 amino acids. The CDR3: CASSQSSGVDTQYF. CDR3 DNA: TGTGCCAGCTCACAATCGTCAGGGGTAGATACGCAGTATTTT.

The rearrangement uses TRBV7-3 and TRBJ2-2, with 10 bases matching TRBD1. V trimming: 0 bases; J trimming: 5 bases; junction bases outside the gene matches: 0. The CDR3 covers 15 residues. CDR1 and CDR2 (germline): SGHTA, FQGTGA. CDR3 DNA: TGTGCCAGCAGCTTAACGGACAGGGGGACCGGGGAGCTGTTTTTT. Encoded protein: CASSLTDRGTGELFF.

The chain recombines TRBV5-1 with TRBJ1-2, with TRBD1 matching over 10 bases. CDR3 length: 13 residues. CDR1 is SGHRS, CDR2 YFSETQ, per germline. Losses at the gene ends were 6 bases for V and 8 bases for J; bases not matched to a gene: 7. The CDR3 loop is CASKSTGGHGYTF. The DNA for the CDR3 is TGCGCCAGCAAGTCGACAGGGGGCCACGGCTACACCTTC. The full variable domain, completed using reference TRBV5-1 and TRBJ1-2, is KAGVTQTPRYLIKTRGQQVTLSCSPISGHRSVSWYQQTPGQGLQFLFEYFSETQRNKGNFPGRFSGRQFSNSRSEMNVSTLELGDSALYLCASKSTGGHGYTFGSGTRLTVV.

The genes are TRBV10-3 and TRBJ2-1, with 7 nucleotides matching TRBD2. From germline, CDR1 is ENHRY and CDR2 SYGVKD. After removal of 4 bases from V and 5 bases from J, the junction contained 5 bases not matched to a gene. This CDR3 spans 14 amino acids. The CDR3 reads CAISGSGLNNEQFF. DNA of the CDR3: TGTGCCATCAGTGGTAGCGGGCTTAACAATGAGCAGTTCTTC.

This clone was recorded only once. The rearrangement joins TRBV5-4 to TRBJ2-1; 10 bases align to TRBD1. CDR3 length: 16 residues. CDR1 is SGHNT, CDR2 YYREEE, per germline (reference sequence). After removal of 0 bases from V and 6 bases from J, the junction contained 6 bases not matched to a gene. The DNA of the CDR3 is TGTGCCAGCAGCTTGGGTGGGACAGGGGCCTTCAATGAGCAGTTCTTC. This encodes CASSLGGTGAFNEQFF.

The V call is TRBV11-2, the J call TRBJ2-1; maybe TRBD2 (6 bases). Trimming removed 5 bases at V and 8 bases at J, with 19 bases between. In germline, CDR1 is SGHAT, CDR2 FQNNGV. This CDR3 has 15 amino acids. The CDR3 here is CASSTGRVGEDEQFF. In DNA form, the CDR3 reads TGTGCCAGCAGCACTGGCCGGGTAGGGGAGGATGAGCAGTTCTTC.

The chain employs TRBV4-2 and TRBJ1-3; D is unresolved. This CDR3 comprises 16 residues. Trimming stripped 0 bases from V and 4 bases from J, with 13 bases between. Germline assignment: CDR1 LGHNA and CDR2 YNFKEQ. The CDR3: CASSQDGEGSGNTIYF. The CDR3 DNA reads as TGTGCCAGCAGCCAAGATGGGGAAGGGAGCGGAAACACCATATATTTT.

The sample holds a few counts of this clone. The chain is built from TRBV6-1 and TRBJ2-7; D call uncertain. Trimming took off 3 bases at V and 6 bases at J, with 9 bases between the two ends. Per germline, CDR1 MNHNS and CDR2 SASEGT. The CDR3 contains 12 residues. The CDR3 is CASSDAAREQYF. Written as DNA, the CDR3 is TGTGCCAGCAGTGACGCGGCCCGCGAGCAGTACTTC.

The count of this clone is one. The V call is TRBV6-1, the J call TRBJ1-5; perhaps TRBD1 as D (5 bases). Germline CDR1 MNHNS, CDR2 SASEGT. Trimming removed 0 bases at V and 6 bases at J, with 18 bases between. The CDR3 loop spans 17 amino acids. The CDR3: CASSEALGRGGFQPQHF. The CDR3, as DNA: TGTGCCAGCAGTGAAGCGTTGGGGCGTGGGGGGTTTCAGCCCCAGCATTTT.

The V and J genes are TRBV11-2 and TRBJ2-6; no reliable D call. Germline-derived CDR1 and CDR2 are SGHAT and FQNNGV. CDR3 length: 15 amino acids. V was cut by 1 base and J by 2 bases, with 6 bases left in between. DNA of the CDR3: TGTGCCAGCAGCTTAGCGGTGGCTGGGGCCAACGTCCTGACTTTC. This encodes CASSLAVAGANVLTF.

V usage is TRBV5-1 and J usage is TRBJ2-7, with TRBD1 matching 11 bases. Germline V gives CDR1 SGHRS, CDR2 YFSETQ. V was pared by 4 bases and J by 4 bases, with 4 bases of the junction left unmatched. The CDR3 contains 14 residues. The CDR3 nucleotides are TGCGCCAGCAGCCGGACAGGGGGCAGGTACGAGCAGTACTTC. Its translation is CASSRTGGRYEQYF. Full variable domain (missing parts from reference TRBV5-1 and TRBJ2-7): KAGVTQTPRYLIKTRGQQVTLSCSPISGHRSVSWYQQTPGQGLQFLFEYFSETQRNKGNFPGRFSGRQFSNSRSEMNVSTLELGDSALYLCASSRTGGRYEQYFGPGTRLTVT.

Worth noting for this clone: The same CDR3 arises from other DNA sequences in this sample as well. The rearrangement links TRBV7-9 to TRBJ2-7; TRBD1 is a possible D gene (6 bases). The CDR3 runs 14 residues. Looked up from germline, CDR1 is SEHNR and CDR2 is FQNEAQ (reference sequence). V lost 1 base, J lost 3 bases, and 10 bases lay in between. As DNA, the CDR3 is TGTGCCAGCAGCTTAGGCCAGGACAGCTACGAGCAGTACTTC. This translates into CASSLGQDSYEQYF.